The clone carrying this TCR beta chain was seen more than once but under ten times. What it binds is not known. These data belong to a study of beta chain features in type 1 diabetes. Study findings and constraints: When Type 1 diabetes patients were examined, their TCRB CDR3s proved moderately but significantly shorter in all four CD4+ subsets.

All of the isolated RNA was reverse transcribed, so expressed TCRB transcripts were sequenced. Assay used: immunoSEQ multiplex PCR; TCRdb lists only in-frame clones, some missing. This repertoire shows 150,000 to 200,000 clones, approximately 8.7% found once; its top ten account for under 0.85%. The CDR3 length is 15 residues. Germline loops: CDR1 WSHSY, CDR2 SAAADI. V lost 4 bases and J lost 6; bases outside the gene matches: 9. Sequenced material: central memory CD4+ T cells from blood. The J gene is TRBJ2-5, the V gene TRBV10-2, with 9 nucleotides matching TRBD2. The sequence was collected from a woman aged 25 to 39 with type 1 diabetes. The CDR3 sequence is CASSVQGTSLQTQYF. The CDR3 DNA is TGCGCCAGCAGTGTACAAGGGACTAGCCTCCAGACCCAGTACTTC.